The present TCR beta chain was sequenced within a study of blood T cell repertoires in COVID-19. Background on the study: Samples taken during acute and convalescent COVID-19 were collected in the United States, Italy and Spain. T cells, B-cell-depleted T cells, or PBMCs supplied cDNA or gDNA.

This clone was observed a single time. Original methodology: Researchers report that nucleated cell counts were estimated from reference gene primer amplification. Clones were sequenced by immunoSEQ multiplex PCR, and TCRdb holds only the in-frame ones, with some missing. V and J calls and clone size are those listed in that table; D and trimming were worked out from the DNA. The sample includes around 130,000 clones, around nine tenths of them seen just once. The CDR3 has 15 amino acids. The J segment lost 6 bases and the V segment lost 5 bases, leaving 4 bases of the junction unmatched. The germline V gene encodes CDR1 MNHEY and CDR2 SVGAGI.

Material: peripheral blood. This chain connects TRBV6-5 to TRBJ2-1, with 13 positions matching TRBD2. The clonotype originates from a man between 50 and 59 years old with active or convalescent COVID-19. In nucleotides, the CDR3 is TGTGCCAGCAGTAGGACTAGCGGGAGTACCAATGAGCAGTTCTTC. This translates into CASSRTSGSTNEQFF.